Presented here are 22 T cell receptor beta chains from one specimen sequenced in a study of cytomegalovirus exposure and HLA in healthy donors. Amplification used 60 Vbeta primers and 13 Jbeta primers. Profiling relied on immunoSEQ multiplex PCR, and the TCRdb table lists in-frame clones only, not all of them. The sample has some 190,000 clones, around 80% seen once. The sample was PBMCs. These receptors were collected from a boy aged 2-15 years in good health and CMV-seronegative.

The chain links TRBV19 to TRBJ2-1; TRBD1 matches at 7 bases. The CDR3 is 13 amino acids. In germline, CDR1 is LNHDA, CDR2 SQIVND (reference sequence). V shed 6 bases, J shed 8 bases, and the junction held 7 bases outside the gene matches. DNA of the CDR3: TGTGCCAGTAGCGTTACAGGGGACGATGAGCAGTTCTTC. Encoded protein: CASSVTGDDEQFF.

This chain uses TRBV6-5 with TRBJ2-7; tentatively, D is TRBD2 (6 bases). CDR1 is MNHEY and CDR2 is SVGAGI in the germline V gene. V was shortened by 2 bases and J by 4 bases, with 15 bases between the two germline ends. The CDR3 contains 15 residues. CDR3 in DNA: TGTGCCAGCAGTTACGGGGCTAGCGAAAAATACGAGCAGTACTTC. Residues: CASSYGASEKYEQYF.

V usage is TRBV7-9 and J usage is TRBJ1-5; perhaps TRBD1 as D (5 bases). CDR1 SEHNR and CDR2 FQNEAQ come from the germline V gene (reference sequence). V was shortened by 8 bases and J by 3 bases, with 20 bases between the two germline ends. This CDR3 is built from 16 residues. Written as DNA, the CDR3 is TGTGCCAGCTCCCCGGGGGGGGAAGGGAACAATCAGCCCCAGCATTTT. It yields the protein CASSPGGEGNNQPQHF.

This chain connects TRBV7-9 to TRBJ2-2, with unresolved D. The CDR3 sequence is 12 residues long. Germline CDR1 is SEHNR and CDR2 is FQNEAQ (reference sequence). Trimming removed 2 bases from V and 7 bases from J, with 5 bases in between. The CDR3 nucleotides are TGTGCCAGCAGCTTATATCTCGGGGAGCTGTTTTTT. Its protein is CASSLYLGELFF.

V usage is TRBV23-1 and J usage is TRBJ1-4, with no clear D. TRBV23-1 is an ORF, and what it does is uncertain. This CDR3 spans 14 amino acids. Deletions cut 0 bases from V and 8 bases from J, with 10 bases between. In nucleotides, the CDR3 is TGCGCCAGCAGTCAATCCTGGCGGTCCGAAAAACTGTTTTTT. Protein: CASSQSWRSEKLFF.

The chain uses TRBV5-6 and TRBJ1-2; tentatively, D is TRBD1 (5 bases). Trimming took 3 bases from V and 4 from J, leaving 10 bases between them. CDR1 is SGHDT, CDR2 YYEEEE, per germline. This CDR3 spans 13 amino acids. This CDR3 is CASSSNGGYGYTF. The DNA for the CDR3 is TGTGCCAGCAGCTCTAACGGGGGCTATGGCTACACCTTC.

V is TRBV11-2 and J is TRBJ2-2; weak D call: TRBD2 (5 bases). Per the germline V gene, CDR1 is SGHAT and CDR2 is FQNNGV. The length of the CDR3 is 19 residues. V was trimmed by 3 bases and J by 0 bases, leaving 20 bases between them. CDR3 region: CASSFLRWSGEPNTGELFF. CDR3 coding DNA: TGTGCCAGCAGCTTTTTGAGGTGGAGCGGTGAACCGAACACCGGGGAGCTGTTTTTT.

V gene TRBV7-2 combines with J gene TRBJ2-3; 10 bases are a match to TRBD2. V lost 1 base and J lost 5; bases outside the gene matches: 12. The CDR3 extends over 18 amino acids. Germline CDR1 is SGHTA and CDR2 is FQGNSA. As DNA, the CDR3 is TGTGCCAGCAGCTTAGTAGGGAGCGGGGGGGCTGCAGGAGATACGCAGTATTTT. It encodes CASSLVGSGGAAGDTQYF.

On this clone itself: One end of the junction does not line up with germline, which may come from a read error. J is TRBJ1-6 and V is TRBV4-3, with 8 bases aligning to TRBD1. Germline CDR1 reads LGHNA; CDR2 reads YSLEER. The CDR3 sequence is 15 residues long. The CDR3 nucleotides are TGCGCCAGCAGCGAAGAACAGGGGGTAGATTCACCCCTCCACTTT. It specifies CASSEEQGVDSPLHF.

The table lists this clone with a count of one. This chain links TRBV2 with TRBJ1-5, with D perhaps matching TRBD1 (5 bases). The CDR3 runs 14 residues. V lost 5 bases, J lost 2 bases, and 10 bases lay in between. Germline V gene lookup returns CDR1 SNHLY and CDR2 FYNNEI. The CDR3 DNA follows: TGTGCCAGCAGTTTGCAGGGTGGCAATCAGCCCCAGCATTTT. Translated: CASSLQGGNQPQHF.

This chain joins TRBV7-8 and TRBJ1-5, with D perhaps matching TRBD1 (5 bases). Germline values: CDR1 SGHVS, CDR2 FQNEAQ. The V end lost 2 bases, the J end lost 2 bases, and 13 bases lay between the germline ends. The CDR3 extends over 16 amino acids. The CDR3 reads CASSLFAGKGNQPQHF. The CDR3 coding sequence is TGTGCCAGCAGCTTATTTGCAGGGAAAGGCAATCAGCCCCAGCATTTT.

This chain connects TRBV4-1 to TRBJ2-7; 11 positions match TRBD1. The germline V gene has CDR1 MGHRA and CDR2 YSYEKL. The CDR3 has 18 amino acids. J lost 3 bases, V lost 2 bases, and 12 bases had no gene match. The CDR3 here is CASSQLLSGQGDFYEQYF. The CDR3 nucleotides read TGCGCCAGCAGCCAACTCCTTTCGGGACAGGGGGATTTCTACGAGCAGTACTTC.

This chain connects TRBV19 to TRBJ2-5, with 9 nucleotides matching TRBD1. The V gene's germline CDR1 is LNHDA and CDR2 SQIVND (reference sequence). The length of the CDR3 is 15 residues. The J segment lost 5 bases and the V segment lost 3 bases, leaving 7 bases of the junction unmatched. CDR3 in DNA: TGTGCCAGTAGTATGCGGACAGGGGCGTCGGAGACCCAGTACTTC. The encoded protein is CASSMRTGASETQYF.

V is TRBV5-1 and J is TRBJ1-1; tentatively, D is TRBD1 (5 bases). Germline CDR1 reads SGHRS; CDR2 reads YFSETQ. V was pared by 0 bases and J by 0 bases, with 18 bases between. The CDR3 is made up of 18 amino acids. Here the CDR3 reads CASSLAHYSTAMNTEAFF. The CDR3 DNA sequence: TGCGCCAGCAGCTTGGCCCACTACTCGACAGCCATGAACACTGAAGCTTTCTTT.

V and J are TRBV5-4 and TRBJ2-1, with TRBD2 identical over 8 bases. The ends lost 2 bases at V and 5 bases at J; junction bases unmatched: 0. Germline V CDR1 and CDR2: SGHNT, YYREEE (reference sequence). The CDR3 is 13 amino acids. The CDR3 sequence: CASSLAGDNEQFF. In nucleotides, the CDR3 is TGTGCCAGCAGCTTAGCGGGAGACAATGAGCAGTTCTTC. The full variable domain, with the rest looked up from reference TRBV5-4 and TRBJ2-1, is ETGVTQSPTHLIKTRGQQVTLRCSSQSGHNTVSWYQQALGQGPQFIFQYYREEENGRGNFPPRFSGLQFPNYSSELNVNALELDDSALYLCASSLAGDNEQFFGPGTRLTVL.

V is TRBV7-8 and J is TRBJ2-5; D unclear. The V end lost 1 base, the J end lost 1 base, and 10 bases lay between the germline ends. The CDR3 contains 15 residues. CDR1 and CDR2 (germline): SGHVS, FQNEAQ. CDR3 amino acids: CASSLVESLQETQYF. CDR3 nucleotides: TGTGCCAGCAGCTTAGTTGAGAGCCTCCAAGAGACCCAGTACTTC.

Only a few counts were recorded for this clone. The rearrangement joins TRBV4-1 to TRBJ1-1; 8 positions agree with TRBD1. Germline lookup yields CDR1 MGHRA and CDR2 YSYEKL. The CDR3 runs to 14 residues. Trimming at V came to 3 bases and at J to 3 bases, leaving 3 bases not matched to a gene. The CDR3 coding sequence is TGCGCCAGCAGCCACACAGGGGGTGACACTGAAGCTTTCTTT. Encoded protein: CASSHTGGDTEAFF.

The rearrangement uses TRBV27 and TRBJ1-1, with TRBD1 identical over 7 bases. This CDR3 is 12 amino acids long. V lost 4 bases, J lost 8 bases, and 4 bases stayed unmatched. From germline, CDR1 is MNHEY and CDR2 SMNVEV (reference sequence). The CDR3 is CASSSQGLEAFF. The CDR3 DNA reads TGTGCCAGCAGTTCACAGGGGCTCGAAGCTTTCTTT.

V gene TRBV18 combines with J gene TRBJ1-3; D gene unclear. Trimming shortened V by 1 base and J by 1 base, and 8 bases separated the two germline ends. The CDR3 contains 15 residues. Germline CDR1 KGHSH, CDR2 LQKENI. CDR3 nucleotide sequence: TGTGCCAGCTCACCACGCGAGGCTTCTGGAAACACCATATATTTT. This codes for CASSPREASGNTIYF.

The chain has TRBV19 and TRBJ1-2; 11 bases align to TRBD1. J gave up 6 bases and V 7 bases, and 4 bases lay outside the gene matches. The germline V gene encodes CDR1 LNHDA and CDR2 SQIVND (reference sequence). The CDR3 is 13 amino acids. Here the CDR3 DNA reads TGTGCCAGTACCAGGACAGGGGGCGATGGCTACACCTTC. Translated, it gives CASTRTGGDGYTF.

The chain is built from TRBV19 and TRBJ1-2; perhaps TRBD1 as D (5 bases). The V and J ends lost 5 bases and 0 bases respectively, with 13 bases between them. CDR3 size: 15 residues. The V gene's germline CDR1 is LNHDA and CDR2 SQIVND (reference sequence). The CDR3 region is CASSHNRQSNYGYTF. Written as DNA, the CDR3 is TGTGCCAGTAGTCATAATAGACAGTCTAACTATGGCTACACCTTC.

The chain joins TRBV6-6 to TRBJ2-1; D is ambiguous. V dropped 4 bases and J dropped 16 bases, with 17 bases sitting between them. The CDR3 runs to 12 residues. Looked up from germline, CDR1 is MNHNY and CDR2 is SVGAGI (reference sequence). The chain's CDR3 is CASSWMTEQNFF. The CDR3 region has the DNA TGTGCCAGCAGTTGGATGACTGAGCAAAACTTCTTC.